This entry lists 5 T cell receptor beta chains sequenced from one sample in a study of T-cell reconstitution after alpha-beta-depleted transplantation in children. Researchers prepared the TCRbeta library using unique molecular identifiers, the study reports. TCRdb fed the PCR reads into MiXCR, producing one record per CDR3 protein. The repertoire holds approximately 650,000 distinct CDR3 sequences, with approximately 14% as singletons. This material consisted of PBMCs, taken before TCRalphabeta/CD19-depleted stem cell transplant. The receptor source for this set is a girl aged 2-10 years with congenital amegakaryocytic thrombocytopenia, due to receive a stem cell transplant.

This chain uses TRBV5-1 with TRBJ2-1, with a weak D call TRBD2 (6 bases). This CDR3 has 17 amino acids. Germline V lookup: CDR1 SGHRS, CDR2 YFSETQ. Trimming cost V 4 bases and J 2 bases, with 19 bases left between them. The CDR3 DNA follows: TGCGCCAGCAGCCCGGGACTCCTCTTTTACACCTACAATGAGCAGTTCTTC. It yields the protein CASSPGLLFYTYNEQFF.

The chain couples TRBV7-8 to TRBJ1-2, with a weak D call TRBD1 (5 bases). With 3 bases removed from V and 0 bases from J, the gap between germline ends came to 11 bases. Germline lookup yields CDR1 SGHVS and CDR2 FQNEAQ. This CDR3 comprises 15 residues. The CDR3 loop reads CASSFTRVANYGYTF. The CDR3 DNA reads TGTGCCAGCAGCTTCACCAGGGTAGCTAACTATGGCTACACCTTC.

This clonotype has a handful of counts. This chain uses TRBV12-3 or TRBV12-4 with TRBJ2-7; no clear D gene. CDR3 length equals 15 residues. Trimming removed 3 bases from V and 4 bases from J, with 16 bases in between. CDR3 nucleotide sequence: TGTGCCAGCAGTTTTTCACGGGCGTTCTTTTACGAGCAGTACTTC. Amino acids: CASSFSRAFFYEQYF.

This clonotype was seen more than once but under ten times. At one of its ends the junction is not consistent with the germline gene, which may arise from a read error. The V gene is TRBV5-1, the J gene TRBJ1-4; D gene uncertain. Germline V gives CDR1 SGHRS, CDR2 YFSETQ. The CDR3 sequence is 15 residues long. The DNA of the CDR3 is TGCGCCAGCACCTTGGAAGGAGGGAGTGGTGAAAAACTGTTTTTT. Translated, it gives CASTLEGGSGEKLFF. Full variable domain (remainder filled in from reference TRBV5-1 and TRBJ1-4): KAGVTQTPRYLIKTRGQQVTLSCSPISGHRSVSWYQQTPGQGLQFLFEYFSETQRNKGNFPGRFSGRQFSNSRSEMNVSTLELGDSALYLCASTLEGGSGEKLFFGSGTQLSVL.

This clonotype was observed at least ten times. The chain recombines TRBV28 with TRBJ2-6; TRBD1 is a possible D gene (5 bases). This CDR3 contains 15 residues. V gave up 6 bases and J gave up 1 base, with 10 bases separating them. Germline CDR1 reads MDHEN; CDR2 reads SYDVKM. The CDR3 DNA follows: TGTGCCAGCAGCCGGACAAGGTCTGGGGCCAACGTCCTGACTTTC. Its protein is CASSRTRSGANVLTF. Looking up the rest from reference TRBV28 and TRBJ2-6 gives the full variable domain: DVKVTQSSRYLVKRTGEKVFLECVQDMDHENMFWYRQDPGLGLRLIYFSYDVKMKEKGDIPEGYSVSREKKERFSLILESASTNQTSMYLCASSRTRSGANVLTFGAGSRLTVL.